This TCR beta chain is from a study of blood T cells in healthy people across ages. Study in general: Template switching recovered approximately one barcoded beta molecule for every two T cells.

The germline V gene has CDR1 SGHTA and CDR2 FQGTGA. The CDR3 has 13 amino acids. Trimming took 2 bases from V and 6 from J; bases not matched to a gene: 0. The use of a sample-barcoded 5' primer and a J-beta primer mix characterized a second PCR of about 7 to 12 cycles. No fewer than 3 million CDR3-containing paired-end reads came from each sample. One entry per CDR3 protein, called by TCRdb with MiXCR from the 5' RACE reads. The sample contains some 1.5 million distinct CDR3 sequences, roughly 28% of which appear only once. Roughly 10 milliliters was the volume of peripheral blood drawn from each donor. In this sample, this clonotype turned up a few times.

The chain links TRBV7-3 to TRBJ1-1; 10 bases line up with TRBD1. This clonotype was sampled from a woman aged 25 to 39 in good health. The specimen sequenced was blood. CDR3 in amino acids: CASSLGTGAEAFF. The DNA for the CDR3 is TGTGCCAGCAGCTTAGGGACAGGGGCTGAAGCTTTCTTT.